The TCR beta chain under discussion was sequenced for a study of blood T cell repertoires in COVID-19. Study information: PBMCs, B-cell-depleted T cells, or T cells provided the cDNA or gDNA that made up the material.

The protocol was immunoSEQ multiplex PCR, while the TCRdb copy is restricted to in-frame clones and leaves out a portion. The table includes about 170,000 clones, around 81% detected once. Germline values: CDR1 KGHSH, CDR2 LQKENI. CDR3 length equals 17 residues. Trimming removed 1 base at V and 5 bases at J, with 17 bases between. Sequencing was carried out using peripheral blood. This TCR was recovered from a woman older than 75 with COVID-19, enrolled during active disease. The chain has TRBV18 and TRBJ2-2, with D possibly TRBD1 on 5 matching bases. DNA for the CDR3: TGTGCCAGCTCACCACGGCTACAGGATGTAGGAACCGGGGAGCTGTTTTTT. It codes for CASSPRLQDVGTGELFF.